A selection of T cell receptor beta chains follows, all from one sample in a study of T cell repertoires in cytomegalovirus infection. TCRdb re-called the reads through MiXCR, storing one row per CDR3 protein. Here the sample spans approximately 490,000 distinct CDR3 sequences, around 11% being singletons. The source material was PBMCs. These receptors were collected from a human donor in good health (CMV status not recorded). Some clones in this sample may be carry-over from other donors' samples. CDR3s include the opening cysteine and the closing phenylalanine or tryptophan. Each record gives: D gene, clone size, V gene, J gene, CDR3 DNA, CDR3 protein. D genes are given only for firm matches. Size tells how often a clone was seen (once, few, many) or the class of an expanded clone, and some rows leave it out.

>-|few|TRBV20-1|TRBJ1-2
TGCGGCCGGAGGGACAATAACTATGGCTACACCTTC
CGRRDNNYGYTF
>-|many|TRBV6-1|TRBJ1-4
TGTGCCAGCAGTGTTACCGGACAAGCTAATGAAAAACTGTTTTTT
CASSVTGQANEKLFF
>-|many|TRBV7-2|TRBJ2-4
TGTGCCAGCAGCTTAGGGGGGTTCTTAGCCAAAAACATTCAGTACTTC
CASSLGGFLAKNIQYF
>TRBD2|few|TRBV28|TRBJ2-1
TGTGCCAGCAGCACAGCGGGGGGAGGGCCAAATGAGCAGTTCTTC
CASSTAGGGPNEQFF
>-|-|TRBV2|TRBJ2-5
TGTGCCAGCAGTGAGGCCCCCCCACAGTACCAAGAGACCCAGTACTTC
CASSEAPPQYQETQYF
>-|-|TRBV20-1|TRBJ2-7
TGCAGTGCCTCTGAGGGGCGAGATTACGAGCAGTACTTC
CSASEGRDYEQYF
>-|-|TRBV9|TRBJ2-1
TGTGCCAGCAGCGTAGGCCCCCGCCATGAGCAGTTCTTC
CASSVGPRHEQFF
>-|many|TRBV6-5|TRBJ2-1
TGTGCCAGCAGTTACGACAGGACGCAGTTCTTC
CASSYDRTQFF
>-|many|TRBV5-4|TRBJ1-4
TGTGCCAGCAGCTTGGCGTCGAGCGGCGGCGAAAAACTGTTTTTT
CASSLASSGGEKLFF
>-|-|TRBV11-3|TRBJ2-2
TGTGCCAGCAGCTTTGGACTCCCCCCCGGGGAGCTGTTTTTT
CASSFGLPPGELFF
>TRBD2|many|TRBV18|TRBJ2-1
TGTGCCAGCTCACCGGAGCGGGGGGTACCTACCTACAATGAGCAGTTCTTC
CASSPERGVPTYNEQFF
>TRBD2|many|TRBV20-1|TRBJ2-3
TGCAGTGCTAGTCCCGCGGGGGTGGATACGCAGTATTTT
CSASPAGVDTQYF
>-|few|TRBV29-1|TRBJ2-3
TGCAGCGTTGAAGGACAGACAGAGGGCTTAGATACGCAGTATTTT
CSVEGQTEGLDTQYF
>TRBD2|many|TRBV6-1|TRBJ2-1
TGTGCCAGCATCCCTCGGCCCCCCACTAGCGGATCTACCTACAATGAGCAGTTCTTC
CASIPRPPTSGSTYNEQFF
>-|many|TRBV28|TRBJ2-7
TGTGCCAGCAGTTTACTTCGTGGTCTAGCTGTCCCCGGCGGCGAGCAGTACTTC
CASSLLRGLAVPGGEQYF
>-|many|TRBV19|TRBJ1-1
TGTGCCAGTAGAAAGGGGTTAGCGGACACTGAAGCTTTCTTT
CASRKGLADTEAFF
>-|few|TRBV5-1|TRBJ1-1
TGCGCCAGCAGCTTGGGGTTTGGGGGGAACACTGAAGCTTTCTTT
CASSLGFGGNTEAFF
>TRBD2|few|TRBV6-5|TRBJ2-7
TGTGCCAGCAGGTCGGGACTAGCGGGGACCTACGAGCAGTACTTC
CASRSGLAGTYEQYF
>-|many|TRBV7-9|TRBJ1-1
TGTGCCAGCAGCGCGACAGTGAACACTGAAGCTTTCTTT
CASSATVNTEAFF
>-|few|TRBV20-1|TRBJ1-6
TGCAGTGCTAGGGCGGAAGGCCCGGATAATTCACCCCTCCACTTT
CSARAEGPDNSPLHF